The T cell receptor (beta chain) under discussion was sequenced for a study of blood T cell repertoires in COVID-19. Study information: Spain, Italy and the United States supplied samples that represented acute and convalescent COVID-19. PBMCs, B-cell-depleted T cells, or T cells provided the cDNA or gDNA that made up the material.

Germline trimming cut 0 bases from V and 4 bases from J; bases unmatched to any gene: 1. The CDR3 length is 14 residues. Germline V gene sequence: CDR1 SGHRS, CDR2 YFSETQ. Original analysis: From reference gene primer amplification, estimates of nucleated cell counts were derived. Using immunoSEQ multiplex PCR, the repertoire was profiled, and TCRdb retains in-frame clones only, with some absent. The V and J calls and clone size come from that table; D and trimming were worked out from the DNA. The sample lists about 150,000 clones, about four fifths occurring once. This clone appeared once. This TCR was recovered from a woman of 80 years or more with acute or convalescent COVID-19. Sequencing was done on a sample of peripheral blood. This chain links TRBV5-1 with TRBJ2-1; the match to TRBD2 covers 7 bases. Here the CDR3 DNA reads TGCGCCAGCAGCTTGGGGACTAGTTACAATGAGCAGTTCTTC. Translating gives CASSLGTSYNEQFF.